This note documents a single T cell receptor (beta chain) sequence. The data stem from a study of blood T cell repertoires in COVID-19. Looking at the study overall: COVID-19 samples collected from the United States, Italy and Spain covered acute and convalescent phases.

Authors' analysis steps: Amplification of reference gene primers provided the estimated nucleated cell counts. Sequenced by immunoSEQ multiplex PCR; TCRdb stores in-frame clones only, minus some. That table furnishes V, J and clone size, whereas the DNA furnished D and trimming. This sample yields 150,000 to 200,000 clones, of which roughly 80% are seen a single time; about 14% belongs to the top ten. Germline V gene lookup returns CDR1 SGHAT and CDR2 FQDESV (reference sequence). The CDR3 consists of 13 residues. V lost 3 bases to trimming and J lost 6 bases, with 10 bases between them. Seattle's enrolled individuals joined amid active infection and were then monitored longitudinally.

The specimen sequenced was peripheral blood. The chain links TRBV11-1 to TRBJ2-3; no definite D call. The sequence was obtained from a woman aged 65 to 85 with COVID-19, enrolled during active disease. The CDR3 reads CASSLELPDTQYF. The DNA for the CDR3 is TGTGCCAGCAGCTTGGAGCTACCGGATACGCAGTATTTT.